This T cell receptor (beta chain) emerged from a study of OX40 agonist ivuxolimab in advanced cancers. Study context: Given to patients was ivuxolimab, an agonistic anti-OX40 (CD134) antibody. Dose-escalation cases comprised hepatocellular carcinoma, melanoma, renal cell or head and neck cancer. Patients achieving partial responses numbered three: one hepatocellular carcinoma case and two cutaneous melanoma cases.

TCRdb keeps only in-frame clones here, not all; method: immunoSEQ multiplex PCR. The sample carries 55,000 to 75,000 clones, about 84% recorded once. CDR1 is SGHAT and CDR2 is FQDESV in the germline V gene (reference sequence). V gave up 0 bases and J gave up 7 bases; unmatched junction bases: 9. CDR3 size: 15 residues. The TCR was taken from an adult with an advanced solid tumor such as melanoma, head and neck, liver or kidney cancer. This specimen consisted of CD4+ or CD8+ T cells sorted from blood, obtained in a trial of the OX40 agonist ivuxolimab. This rearrangement joins TRBV11-1 to TRBJ2-7; 7 bases agree with TRBD2. The CDR3 nucleotides are TGTGCCAGCAGCTTAGCGAGGCTAGCGGTGAATGAGCAGTACTTC. Its translation is CASSLARLAVNEQYF. The full variable domain, in which reference TRBV11-1 and TRBJ2-7 provide the parts outside the CDR3, is EAEVAQSPRYKITEKSQAVAFWCDPISGHATLYWYRQILGQGPELLVQFQDESVVDDSQLPKDRFSAERLKGVDSTLKIQPAELGDSAMYLCASSLARLAVNEQYFGPGTRLTVT.